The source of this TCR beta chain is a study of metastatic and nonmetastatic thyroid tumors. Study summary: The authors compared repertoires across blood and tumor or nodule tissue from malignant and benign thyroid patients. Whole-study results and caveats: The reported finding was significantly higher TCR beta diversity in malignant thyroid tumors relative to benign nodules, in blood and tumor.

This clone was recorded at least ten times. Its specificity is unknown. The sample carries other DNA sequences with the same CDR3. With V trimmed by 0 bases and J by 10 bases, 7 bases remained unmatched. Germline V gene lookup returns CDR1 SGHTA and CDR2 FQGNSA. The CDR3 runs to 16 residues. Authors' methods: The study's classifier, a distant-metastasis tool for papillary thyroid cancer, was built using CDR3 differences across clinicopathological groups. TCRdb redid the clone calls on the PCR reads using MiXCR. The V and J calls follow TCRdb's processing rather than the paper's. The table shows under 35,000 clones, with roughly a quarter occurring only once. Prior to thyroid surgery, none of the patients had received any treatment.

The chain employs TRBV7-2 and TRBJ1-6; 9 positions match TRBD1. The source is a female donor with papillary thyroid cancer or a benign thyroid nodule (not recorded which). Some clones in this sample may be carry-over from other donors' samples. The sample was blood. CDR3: CASSLAIQGAKSPLHF. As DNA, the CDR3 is TGTGCCAGCAGCTTAGCGATACAGGGGGCGAAATCACCCCTCCACTTT.